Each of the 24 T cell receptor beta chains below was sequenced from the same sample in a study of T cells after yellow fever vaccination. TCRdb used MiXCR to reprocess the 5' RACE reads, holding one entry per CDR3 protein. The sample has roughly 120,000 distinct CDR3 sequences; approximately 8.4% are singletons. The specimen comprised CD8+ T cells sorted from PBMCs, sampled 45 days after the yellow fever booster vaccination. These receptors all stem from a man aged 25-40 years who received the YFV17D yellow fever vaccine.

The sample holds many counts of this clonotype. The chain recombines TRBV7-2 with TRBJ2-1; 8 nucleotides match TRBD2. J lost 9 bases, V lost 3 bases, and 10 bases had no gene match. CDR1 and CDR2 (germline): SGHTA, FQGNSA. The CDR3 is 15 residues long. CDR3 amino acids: CASSFAGTRSPEQFF. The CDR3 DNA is TGTGCCAGCAGCTTCGCCGGGACTAGGTCTCCTGAGCAGTTCTTC.

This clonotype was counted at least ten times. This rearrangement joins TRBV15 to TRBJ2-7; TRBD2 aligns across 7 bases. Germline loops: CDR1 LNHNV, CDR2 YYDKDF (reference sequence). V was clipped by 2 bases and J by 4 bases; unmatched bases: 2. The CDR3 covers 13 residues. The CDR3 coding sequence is TGTGCCACCAGCAGACGCGGGAGTTACGAGCAGTACTTC. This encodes CATSRRGSYEQYF.

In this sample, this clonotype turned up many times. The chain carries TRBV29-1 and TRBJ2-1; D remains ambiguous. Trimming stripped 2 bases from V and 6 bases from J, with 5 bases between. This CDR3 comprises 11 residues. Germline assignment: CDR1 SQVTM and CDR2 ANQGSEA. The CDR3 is CSVEHGNEQFF. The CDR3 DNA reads TGCAGCGTTGAACATGGCAATGAGCAGTTCTTC.

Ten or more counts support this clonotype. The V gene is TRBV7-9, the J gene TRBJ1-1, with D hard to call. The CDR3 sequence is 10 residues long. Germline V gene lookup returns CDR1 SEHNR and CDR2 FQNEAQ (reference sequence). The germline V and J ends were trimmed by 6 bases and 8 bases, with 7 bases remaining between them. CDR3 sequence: CASSPQEAFF. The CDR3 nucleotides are TGTGCCAGCAGTCCCCAAGAAGCTTTCTTT.

The CDR3 sequence: CASSQLEAGNTYEQYF. CDR3 coding DNA: TGTGCCAGCAGCCAACTGGAAGCAGGGAACACCTACGAGCAGTACTTC. V is TRBV14 and J is TRBJ2-7, with D tentatively TRBD1 (5 bases). Germline V CDR1 and CDR2: SGHDN, FVKESK. The CDR3 contains 16 residues. Trimming took off 2 bases at V and 2 bases at J, with 16 bases between the two ends.

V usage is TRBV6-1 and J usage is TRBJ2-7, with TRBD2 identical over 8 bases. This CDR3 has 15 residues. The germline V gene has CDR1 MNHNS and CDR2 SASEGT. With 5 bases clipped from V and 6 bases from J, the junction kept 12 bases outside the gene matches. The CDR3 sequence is CASSPQAGLDSEQYF. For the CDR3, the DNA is TGTGCCAGCAGTCCCCAGGCGGGACTAGACTCCGAGCAGTACTTC.

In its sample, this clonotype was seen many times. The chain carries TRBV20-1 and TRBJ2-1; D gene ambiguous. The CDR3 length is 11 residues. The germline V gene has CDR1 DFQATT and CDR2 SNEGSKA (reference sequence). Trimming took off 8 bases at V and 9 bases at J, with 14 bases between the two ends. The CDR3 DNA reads TGCAGTCACCGCCTCTCCGCTGAGCAGTTCTTC. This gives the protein CSHRLSAEQFF.

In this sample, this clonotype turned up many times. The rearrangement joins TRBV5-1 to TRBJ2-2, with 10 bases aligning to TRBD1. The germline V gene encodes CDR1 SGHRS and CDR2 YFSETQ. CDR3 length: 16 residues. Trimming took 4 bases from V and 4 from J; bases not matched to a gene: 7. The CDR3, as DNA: TGCGCCAGCAGCGACGGGACAGGGGTCCTCACCGGGGAGCTGTTTTTT. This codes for CASSDGTGVLTGELFF. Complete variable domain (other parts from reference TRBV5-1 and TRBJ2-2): KAGVTQTPRYLIKTRGQQVTLSCSPISGHRSVSWYQQTPGQGLQFLFEYFSETQRNKGNFPGRFSGRQFSNSRSEMNVSTLELGDSALYLCASSDGTGVLTGELFFGEGSRLTVL.

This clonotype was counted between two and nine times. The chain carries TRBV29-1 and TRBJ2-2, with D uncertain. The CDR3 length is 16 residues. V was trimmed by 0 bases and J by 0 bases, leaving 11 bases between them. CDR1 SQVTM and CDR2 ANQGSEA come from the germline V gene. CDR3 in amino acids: CSVEDLDIPNTGELFF. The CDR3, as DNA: TGCAGCGTTGAAGACCTAGACATTCCGAACACCGGGGAGCTGTTTTTT.

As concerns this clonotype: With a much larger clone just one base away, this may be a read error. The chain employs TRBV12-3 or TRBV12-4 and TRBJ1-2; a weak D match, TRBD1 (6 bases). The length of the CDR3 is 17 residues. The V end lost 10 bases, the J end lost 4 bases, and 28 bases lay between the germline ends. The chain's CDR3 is CATITVDGTLNTYGYTF. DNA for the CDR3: TGTGCCACCATTACTGTAGACGGGACACTTAATACCTATGGCTACACCTTC.

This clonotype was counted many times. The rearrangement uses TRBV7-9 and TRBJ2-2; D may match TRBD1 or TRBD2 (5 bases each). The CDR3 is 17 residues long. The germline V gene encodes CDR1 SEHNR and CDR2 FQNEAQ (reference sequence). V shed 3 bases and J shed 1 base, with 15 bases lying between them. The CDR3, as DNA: TGTGCCAGCAGCTTCATCGGGACGGCCATGAACACCGGGGAGCTGTTTTTT. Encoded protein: CASSFIGTAMNTGELFF.

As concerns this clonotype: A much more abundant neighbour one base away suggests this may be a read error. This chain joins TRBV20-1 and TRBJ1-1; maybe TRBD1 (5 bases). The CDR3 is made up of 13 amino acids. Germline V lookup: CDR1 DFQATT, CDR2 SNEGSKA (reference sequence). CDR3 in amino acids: CSARDLGGTEASF. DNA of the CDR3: TGCAGTGCTAGAGATTTGGGGGGGACTGAAGCTTCCTTT.

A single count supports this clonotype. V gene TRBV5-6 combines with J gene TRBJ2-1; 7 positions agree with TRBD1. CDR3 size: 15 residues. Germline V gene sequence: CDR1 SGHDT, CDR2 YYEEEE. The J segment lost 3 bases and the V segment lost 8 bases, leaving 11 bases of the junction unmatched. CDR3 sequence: CARGPGGLCYNEQFF. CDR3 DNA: TGTGCCAGGGGCCCAGGGGGTCTCTGCTACAATGAGCAGTTCTTC.

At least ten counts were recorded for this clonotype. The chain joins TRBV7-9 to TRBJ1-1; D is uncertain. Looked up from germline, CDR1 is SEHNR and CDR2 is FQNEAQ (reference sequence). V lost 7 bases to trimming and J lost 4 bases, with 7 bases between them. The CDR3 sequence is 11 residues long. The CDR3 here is CASKAPTEAFF. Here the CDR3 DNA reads TGTGCCAGCAAGGCCCCCACTGAAGCTTTCTTT.

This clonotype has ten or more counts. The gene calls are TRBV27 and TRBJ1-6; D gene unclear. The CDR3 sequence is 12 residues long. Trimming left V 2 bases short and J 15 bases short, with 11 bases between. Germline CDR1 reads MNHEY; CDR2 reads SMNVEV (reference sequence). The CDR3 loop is CASSLPGPFLHF. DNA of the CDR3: TGTGCCAGCAGTTTACCAGGTCCTTTCCTCCACTTT.

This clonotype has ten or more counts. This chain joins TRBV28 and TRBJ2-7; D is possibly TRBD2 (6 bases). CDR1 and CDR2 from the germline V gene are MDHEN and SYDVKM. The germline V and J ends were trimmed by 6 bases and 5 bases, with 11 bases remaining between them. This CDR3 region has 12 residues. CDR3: CASRAGPNEQYF. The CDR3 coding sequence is TGTGCCAGCAGAGCGGGTCCCAACGAGCAGTACTTC.

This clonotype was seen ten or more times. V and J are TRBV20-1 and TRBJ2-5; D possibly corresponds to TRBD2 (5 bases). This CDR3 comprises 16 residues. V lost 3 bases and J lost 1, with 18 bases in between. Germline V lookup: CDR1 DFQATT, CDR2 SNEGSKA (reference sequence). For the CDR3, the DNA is TGCAGTGCTAGCGCCCCCTTACGGGGAAGCCAAGAGACCCAGTACTTC. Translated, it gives CSASAPLRGSQETQYF.

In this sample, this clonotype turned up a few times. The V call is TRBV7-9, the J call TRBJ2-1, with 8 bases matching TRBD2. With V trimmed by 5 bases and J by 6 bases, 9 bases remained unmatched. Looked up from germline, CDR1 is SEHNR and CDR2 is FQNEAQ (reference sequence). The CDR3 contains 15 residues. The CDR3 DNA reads TGTGCCAGCAGCCCCAGCGGGAGCGGCCTCAATGAGCAGTTCTTC. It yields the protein CASSPSGSGLNEQFF.

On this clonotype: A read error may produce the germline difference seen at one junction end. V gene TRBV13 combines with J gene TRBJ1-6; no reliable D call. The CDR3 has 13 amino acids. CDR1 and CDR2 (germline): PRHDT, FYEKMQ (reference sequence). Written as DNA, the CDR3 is TGTGCCAGCAGCTTAGGGGGCGGTTCACTCCTCCACTTT. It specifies CASSLGGGSLLHF. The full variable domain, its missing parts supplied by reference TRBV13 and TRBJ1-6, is AAGVIQSPRHLIKEKRETATLKCYPIPRHDTVYWYQQGPGQDPQFLISFYEKMQSDKGSIPDRFSAQQFSDYHSELNMSSLELGDSALYFCASSLGGGSLLHFGNGTRLTVT.

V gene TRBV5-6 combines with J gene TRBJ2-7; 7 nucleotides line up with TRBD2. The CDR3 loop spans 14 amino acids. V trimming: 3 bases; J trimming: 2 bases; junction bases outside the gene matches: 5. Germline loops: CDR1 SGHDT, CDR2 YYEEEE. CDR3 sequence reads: CASSSTSSPYEQYF. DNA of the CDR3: TGTGCCAGCAGCTCGACTAGCAGTCCCTACGAGCAGTACTTC. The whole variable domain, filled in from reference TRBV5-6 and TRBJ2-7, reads DAGVTQSPTHLIKTRGQQVTLRCSPKSGHDTVSWYQQALGQGPQFIFQYYEEEERQRGNFPDRFSGHQFPNYSSELNVNALLLGDSALYLCASSSTSSPYEQYFGPGTRLTVT.

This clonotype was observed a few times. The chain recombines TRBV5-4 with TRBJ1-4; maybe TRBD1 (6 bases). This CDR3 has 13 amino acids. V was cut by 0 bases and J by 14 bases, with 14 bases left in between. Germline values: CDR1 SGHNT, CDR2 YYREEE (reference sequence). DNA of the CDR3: TGTGCCAGCAGCTTGGGGGGGGCTAGTAAGCTGTTTTTT. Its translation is CASSLGGASKLFF.

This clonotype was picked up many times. The DNA of the CDR3 is TGTGCCAGCAGCCAACGGGCCCCGGTCACCGGGGAGCTGTTTTTT. It encodes CASSQRAPVTGELFF. The rearrangement uses TRBV14 and TRBJ2-2; D remains unclear. CDR1 is SGHDN and CDR2 is FVKESK in the germline V gene. Trimming stripped 2 bases from V and 4 bases from J, with 11 bases between. This CDR3 region has 15 residues.

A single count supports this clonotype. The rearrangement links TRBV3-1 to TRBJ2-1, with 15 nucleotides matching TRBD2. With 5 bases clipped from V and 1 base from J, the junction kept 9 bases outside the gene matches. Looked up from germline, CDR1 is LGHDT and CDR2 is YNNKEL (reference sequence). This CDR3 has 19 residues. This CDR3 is CASSSHGLAGGGSYNEQFF. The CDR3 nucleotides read TGTGCCAGCAGCTCTCACGGACTAGCGGGAGGGGGATCCTACAATGAGCAGTTCTTC.

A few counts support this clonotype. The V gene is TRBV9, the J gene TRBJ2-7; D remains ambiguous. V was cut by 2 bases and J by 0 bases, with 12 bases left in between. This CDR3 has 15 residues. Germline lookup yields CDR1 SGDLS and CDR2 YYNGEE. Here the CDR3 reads CASSVDGSSSYEQYF. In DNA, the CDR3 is TGTGCCAGCAGCGTCGACGGGTCAAGCTCCTACGAGCAGTACTTC. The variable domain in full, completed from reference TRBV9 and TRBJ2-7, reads DSGVTQTPKHLITATGQRVTLRCSPRSGDLSVYWYQQSLDQGLQFLIQYYNGEERAKGNILERFSAQQFPDLHSELNLSSLELGDSALYFCASSVDGSSSYEQYFGPGTRLTVT.